The TCR beta chain under discussion was sequenced for a study of cytomegalovirus exposure and HLA in healthy donors. Regarding the study as a whole: Overall, some 160 TCR beta chains were annotated as cytomegalovirus-associated. Clusters of TCRs from the first cohort tended to co-occur in the approximately 120 validation repertoires (as a later analysis found). Most TCR sequences were seen very rarely across donors, but some public TCRs occurred in many. For cytomegalovirus status, the classifier reportedly gave diagnoses with high specificity and sensitivity.

The CDR3 spans 13 residues. Germline V gene lookup returns CDR1 SEHNR and CDR2 FQNEAQ (reference sequence). V was pared by 5 bases and J by 4 bases, with 11 bases between. TCRdb keeps only in-frame clones here, not all; method: immunoSEQ multiplex PCR. The sample gives 220,000 or so clones, approximately 88% of which show up once; 11% to 15% is in the top ten. For this clone: Its matching antigen is unknown.

Sequencing was done on a sample of PBMCs. The J gene is TRBJ1-1, the V gene TRBV7-9; TRBD1 is a possible D gene (6 bases). The receptor was derived from a woman aged 25 to 39 in good health and CMV-seropositive. The CDR3 is CASSTGLSTEAFF. The CDR3 nucleotides are TGTGCCAGCAGCACAGGGTTATCCACTGAAGCTTTCTTT.